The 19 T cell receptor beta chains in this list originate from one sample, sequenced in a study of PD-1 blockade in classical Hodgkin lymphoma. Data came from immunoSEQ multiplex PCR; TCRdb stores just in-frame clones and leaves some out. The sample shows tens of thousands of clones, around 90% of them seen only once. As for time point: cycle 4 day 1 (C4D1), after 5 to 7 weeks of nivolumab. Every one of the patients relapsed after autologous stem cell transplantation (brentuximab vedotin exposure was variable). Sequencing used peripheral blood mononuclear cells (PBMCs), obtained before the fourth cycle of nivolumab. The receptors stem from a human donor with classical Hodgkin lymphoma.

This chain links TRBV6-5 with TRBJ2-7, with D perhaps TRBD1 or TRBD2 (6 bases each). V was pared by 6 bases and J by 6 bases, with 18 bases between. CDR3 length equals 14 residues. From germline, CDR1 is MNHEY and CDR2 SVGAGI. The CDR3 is CASSPGGTSVEQYF. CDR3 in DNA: TGTGCCAGCAGCCCTGGGGGGACATCCGTCGAGCAGTACTTC.

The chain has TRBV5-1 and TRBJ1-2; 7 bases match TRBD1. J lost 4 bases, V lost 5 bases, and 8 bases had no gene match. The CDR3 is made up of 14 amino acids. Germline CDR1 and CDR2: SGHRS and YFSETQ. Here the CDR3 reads CASSLSTGVYGYTF. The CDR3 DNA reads TGCGCCAGCAGTCTGAGCACAGGGGTCTATGGCTACACCTTC.

CDR3 protein: CASSPGGGLNQPQHF. CDR3 sequence (DNA): TGTGCCAGCAGCCCTGGAGGGGGACTCAATCAGCCCCAGCATTTT. V usage is TRBV6-6 and J usage is TRBJ1-5, with D tentatively TRBD1 (6 bases). The germline gives CDR1 MNHNY, CDR2 SVGAGI (reference sequence). Trimming cost V 6 bases and J 3 bases, with 15 bases left between them. This CDR3 is built from 15 residues.

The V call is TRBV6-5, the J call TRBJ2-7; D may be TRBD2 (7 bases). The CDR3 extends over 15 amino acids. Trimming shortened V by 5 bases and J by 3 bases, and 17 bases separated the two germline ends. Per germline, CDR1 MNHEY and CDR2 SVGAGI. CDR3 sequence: CASSPTLGGLYEQYF. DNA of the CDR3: TGTGCCAGCAGTCCTACCCTCGGGGGGCTCTACGAGCAGTACTTC.

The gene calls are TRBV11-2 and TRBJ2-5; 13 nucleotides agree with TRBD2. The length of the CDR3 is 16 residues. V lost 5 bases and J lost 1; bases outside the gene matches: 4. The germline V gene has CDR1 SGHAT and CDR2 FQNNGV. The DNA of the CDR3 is TGTGCCAGCAGCCAGACTAGCGGGGGGCGCCAAGAGACCCAGTACTTC. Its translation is CASSQTSGGRQETQYF.

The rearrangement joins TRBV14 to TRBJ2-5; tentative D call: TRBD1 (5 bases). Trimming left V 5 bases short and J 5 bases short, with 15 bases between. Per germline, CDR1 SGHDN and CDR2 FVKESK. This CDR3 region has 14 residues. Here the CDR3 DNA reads TGTGCCAGCAGCTTGTTAGGGGTTTTTGAGACCCAGTACTTC. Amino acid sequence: CASSLLGVFETQYF.

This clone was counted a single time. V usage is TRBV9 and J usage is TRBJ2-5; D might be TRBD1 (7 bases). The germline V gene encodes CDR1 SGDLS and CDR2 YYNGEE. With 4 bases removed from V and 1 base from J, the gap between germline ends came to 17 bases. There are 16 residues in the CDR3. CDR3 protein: CASSPGGRGAQETQYF. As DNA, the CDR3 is TGTGCCAGCAGCCCAGGGGGAAGGGGGGCCCAAGAGACCCAGTACTTC.

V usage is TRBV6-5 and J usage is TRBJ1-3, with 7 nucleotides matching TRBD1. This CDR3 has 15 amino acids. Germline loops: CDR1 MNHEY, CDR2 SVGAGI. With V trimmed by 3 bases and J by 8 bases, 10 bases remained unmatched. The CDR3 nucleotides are TGTGCCAGCAGTTATCGCGACAGGGCGAGGGACACCATATATTTT. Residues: CASSYRDRARDTIYF.

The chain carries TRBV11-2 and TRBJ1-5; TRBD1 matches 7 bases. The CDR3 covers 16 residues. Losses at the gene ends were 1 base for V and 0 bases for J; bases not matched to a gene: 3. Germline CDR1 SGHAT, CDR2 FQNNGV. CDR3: CASSLVGTASNQPQHF. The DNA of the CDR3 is TGTGCCAGCAGCTTAGTAGGGACAGCTAGCAATCAGCCCCAGCATTTT.

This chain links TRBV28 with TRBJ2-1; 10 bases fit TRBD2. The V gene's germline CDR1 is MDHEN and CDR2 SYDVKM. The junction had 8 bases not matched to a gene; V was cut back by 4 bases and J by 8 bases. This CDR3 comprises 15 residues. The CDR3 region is CASSSPGLALHEQFF. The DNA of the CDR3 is TGTGCCAGCAGTTCGCCGGGACTAGCGCTTCATGAGCAGTTCTTC.

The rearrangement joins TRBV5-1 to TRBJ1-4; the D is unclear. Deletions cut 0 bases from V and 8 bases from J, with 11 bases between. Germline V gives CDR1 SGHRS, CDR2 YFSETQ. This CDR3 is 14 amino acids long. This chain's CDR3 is CASSLEDRDEKLFF. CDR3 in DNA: TGCGCCAGCAGCTTGGAGGATCGAGACGAAAAACTGTTTTTT. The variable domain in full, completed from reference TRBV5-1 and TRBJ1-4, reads KAGVTQTPRYLIKTRGQQVTLSCSPISGHRSVSWYQQTPGQGLQFLFEYFSETQRNKGNFPGRFSGRQFSNSRSEMNVSTLELGDSALYLCASSLEDRDEKLFFGSGTQLSVL.

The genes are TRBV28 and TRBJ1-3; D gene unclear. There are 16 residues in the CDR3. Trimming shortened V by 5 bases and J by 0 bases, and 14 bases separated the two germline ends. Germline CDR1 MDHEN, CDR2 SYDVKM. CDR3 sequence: CASSPPLEVSGNTIYF. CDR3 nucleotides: TGTGCCAGCAGTCCCCCCCTGGAGGTCTCTGGAAACACCATATATTTT.

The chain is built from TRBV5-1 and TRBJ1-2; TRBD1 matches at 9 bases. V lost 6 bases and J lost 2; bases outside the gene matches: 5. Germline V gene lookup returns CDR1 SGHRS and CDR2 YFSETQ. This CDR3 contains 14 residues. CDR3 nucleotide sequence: TGCGCCAGCACCCTGGACAGGGGAAACTATGGCTACACCTTC. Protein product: CASTLDRGNYGYTF.

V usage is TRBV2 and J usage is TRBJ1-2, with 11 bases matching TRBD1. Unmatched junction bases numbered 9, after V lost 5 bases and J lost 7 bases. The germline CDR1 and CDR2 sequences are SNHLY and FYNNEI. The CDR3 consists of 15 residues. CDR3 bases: TGTGCCAGCAGTCTGGACAGGGGGCGTTTTCTTGGCTACACCTTC. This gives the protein CASSLDRGRFLGYTF.

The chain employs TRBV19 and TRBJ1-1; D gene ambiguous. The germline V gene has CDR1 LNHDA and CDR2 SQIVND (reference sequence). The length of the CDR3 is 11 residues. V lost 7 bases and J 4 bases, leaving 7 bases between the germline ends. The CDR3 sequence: CASTWGTEAFF. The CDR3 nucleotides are TGTGCCAGTACGTGGGGCACTGAAGCTTTCTTT. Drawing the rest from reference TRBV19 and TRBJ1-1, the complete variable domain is DGGITQSPKYLFRKEGQNVTLSCEQNLNHDAMYWYRQDPGQGLRLIYYSQIVNDFQKGDIAEGYSVSREKKESFPLTVTSAQKNPTAFYLCASTWGTEAFFGQGTRLTVV.

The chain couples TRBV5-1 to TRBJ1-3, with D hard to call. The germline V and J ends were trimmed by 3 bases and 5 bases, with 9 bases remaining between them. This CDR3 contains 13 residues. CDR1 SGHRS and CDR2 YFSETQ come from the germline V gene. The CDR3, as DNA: TGCGCCAGCAGCTACGGAGACAGAAACACCATATATTTT. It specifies CASSYGDRNTIYF. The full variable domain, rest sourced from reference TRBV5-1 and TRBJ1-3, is KAGVTQTPRYLIKTRGQQVTLSCSPISGHRSVSWYQQTPGQGLQFLFEYFSETQRNKGNFPGRFSGRQFSNSRSEMNVSTLELGDSALYLCASSYGDRNTIYFGEGSWLTVV.

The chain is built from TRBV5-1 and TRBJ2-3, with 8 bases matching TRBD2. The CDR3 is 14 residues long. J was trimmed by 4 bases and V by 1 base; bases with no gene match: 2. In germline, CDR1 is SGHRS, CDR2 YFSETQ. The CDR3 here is CASSLSTSADTQYF. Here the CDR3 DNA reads TGCGCCAGCAGCTTGTCGACTAGCGCAGATACGCAGTATTTT.

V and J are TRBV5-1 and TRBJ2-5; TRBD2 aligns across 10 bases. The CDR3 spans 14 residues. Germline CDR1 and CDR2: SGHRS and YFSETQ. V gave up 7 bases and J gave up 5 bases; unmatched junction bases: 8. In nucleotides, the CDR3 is TGCGCCAGCGGTAGCGGGGGGCCGGGGGAGACCCAGTACTTC. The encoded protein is CASGSGGPGETQYF.

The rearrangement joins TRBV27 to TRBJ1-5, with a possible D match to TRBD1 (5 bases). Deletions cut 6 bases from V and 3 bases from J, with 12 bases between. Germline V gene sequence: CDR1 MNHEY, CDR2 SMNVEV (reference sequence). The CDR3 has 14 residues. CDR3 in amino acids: CASRPGLNNQPQHF. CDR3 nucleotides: TGTGCCAGCAGGCCGGGACTGAACAATCAGCCCCAGCATTTT.